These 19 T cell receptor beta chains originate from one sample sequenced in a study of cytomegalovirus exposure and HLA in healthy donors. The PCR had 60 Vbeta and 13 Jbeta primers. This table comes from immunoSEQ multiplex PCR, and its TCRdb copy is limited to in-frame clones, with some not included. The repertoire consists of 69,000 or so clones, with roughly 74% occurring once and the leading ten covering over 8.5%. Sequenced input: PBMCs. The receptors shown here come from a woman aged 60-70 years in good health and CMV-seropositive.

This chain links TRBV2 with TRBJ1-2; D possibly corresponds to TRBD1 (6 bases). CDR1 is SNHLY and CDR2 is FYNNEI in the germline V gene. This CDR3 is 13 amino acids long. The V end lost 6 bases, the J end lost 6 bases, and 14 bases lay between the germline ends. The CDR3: CASRENNRDGYTF. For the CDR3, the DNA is TGTGCCAGCAGGGAAAACAACAGGGATGGCTACACCTTC.

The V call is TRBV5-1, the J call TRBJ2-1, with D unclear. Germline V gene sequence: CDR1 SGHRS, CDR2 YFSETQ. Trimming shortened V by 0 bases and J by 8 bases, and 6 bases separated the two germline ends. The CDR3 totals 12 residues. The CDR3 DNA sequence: TGCGCCAGCAGCTTGGGTGAGGATGAGCAGTTCTTC. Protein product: CASSLGEDEQFF.

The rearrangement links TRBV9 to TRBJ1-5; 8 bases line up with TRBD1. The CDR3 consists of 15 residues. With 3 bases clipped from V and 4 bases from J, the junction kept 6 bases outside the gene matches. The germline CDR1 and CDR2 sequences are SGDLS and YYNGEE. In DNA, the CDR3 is TGTGCCAGCAGCGGGGGACAGGTGCTAAATCAGCCCCAGCATTTT. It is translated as CASSGGQVLNQPQHF.

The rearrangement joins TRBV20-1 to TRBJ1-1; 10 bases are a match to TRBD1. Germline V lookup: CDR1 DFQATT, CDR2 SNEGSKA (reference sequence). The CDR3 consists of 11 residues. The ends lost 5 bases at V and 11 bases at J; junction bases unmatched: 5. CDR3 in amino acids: CSALWDRGAFF. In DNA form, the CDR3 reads TGCAGTGCTCTCTGGGACAGGGGCGCTTTCTTT.

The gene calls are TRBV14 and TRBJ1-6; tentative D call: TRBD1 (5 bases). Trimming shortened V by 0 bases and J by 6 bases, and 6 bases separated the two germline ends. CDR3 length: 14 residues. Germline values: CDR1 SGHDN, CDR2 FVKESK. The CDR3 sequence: CASSQETVNSPLHF. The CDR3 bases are TGTGCCAGCAGCCAAGAGACAGTTAATTCACCCCTCCACTTT.

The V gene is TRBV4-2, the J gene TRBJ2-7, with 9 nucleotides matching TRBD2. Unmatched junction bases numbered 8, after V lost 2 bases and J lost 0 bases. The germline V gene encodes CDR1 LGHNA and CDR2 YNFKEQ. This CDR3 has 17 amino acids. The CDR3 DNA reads TGTGCCAGCAGCCAAAACTGGGGTAGCGGGGGCTCCTACGAGCAGTACTTC. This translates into CASSQNWGSGGSYEQYF.

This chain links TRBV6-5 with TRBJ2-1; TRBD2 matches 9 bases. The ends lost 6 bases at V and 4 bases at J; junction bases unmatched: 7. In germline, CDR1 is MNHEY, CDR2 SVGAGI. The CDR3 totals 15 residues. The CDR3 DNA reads TGTGCCAGCAGCAATAGCGGGGGACCATACAATGAGCAGTTCTTC. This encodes CASSNSGGPYNEQFF.

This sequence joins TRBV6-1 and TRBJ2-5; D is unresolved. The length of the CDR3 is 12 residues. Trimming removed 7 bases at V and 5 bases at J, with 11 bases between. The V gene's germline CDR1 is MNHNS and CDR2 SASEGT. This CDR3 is CASMGLLETQYF. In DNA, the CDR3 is TGTGCCAGCATGGGCCTCCTCGAGACCCAGTACTTC.

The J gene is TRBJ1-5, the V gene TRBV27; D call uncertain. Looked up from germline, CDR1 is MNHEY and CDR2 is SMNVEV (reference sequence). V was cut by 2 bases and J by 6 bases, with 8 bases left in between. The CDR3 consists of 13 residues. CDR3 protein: CASSLGVGQPQHF. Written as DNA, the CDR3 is TGTGCCAGCAGTTTAGGAGTCGGTCAGCCCCAGCATTTT.

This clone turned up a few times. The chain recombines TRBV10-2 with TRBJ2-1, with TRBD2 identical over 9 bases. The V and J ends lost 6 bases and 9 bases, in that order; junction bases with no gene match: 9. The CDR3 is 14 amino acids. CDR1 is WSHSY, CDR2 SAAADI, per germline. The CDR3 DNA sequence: TGCGCCAGCAGGGGCGGGGGGGCATCGAGTGAGCAGTTCTTC. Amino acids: CASRGGGASSEQFF.

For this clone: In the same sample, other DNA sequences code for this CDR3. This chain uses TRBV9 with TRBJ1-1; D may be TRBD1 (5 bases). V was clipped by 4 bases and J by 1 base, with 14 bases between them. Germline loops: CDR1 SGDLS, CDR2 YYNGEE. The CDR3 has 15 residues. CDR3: CASSPSGGGNTEAFF. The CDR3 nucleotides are TGTGCCAGCAGCCCTAGCGGGGGAGGGAACACTGAAGCTTTCTTT.

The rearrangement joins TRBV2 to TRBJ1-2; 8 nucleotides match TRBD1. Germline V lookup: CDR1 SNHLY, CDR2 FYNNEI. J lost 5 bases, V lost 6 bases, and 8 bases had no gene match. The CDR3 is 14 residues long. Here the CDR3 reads CASRGTGGVYGYTF. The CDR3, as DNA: TGTGCCAGCAGAGGGACAGGAGGGGTTTATGGCTACACCTTC.

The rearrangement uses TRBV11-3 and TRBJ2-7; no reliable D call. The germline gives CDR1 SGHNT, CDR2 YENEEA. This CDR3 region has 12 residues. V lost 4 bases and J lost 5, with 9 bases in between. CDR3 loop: CASSSISNEQYF. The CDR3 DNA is TGTGCCAGCAGCTCAATTTCTAACGAGCAGTACTTC.

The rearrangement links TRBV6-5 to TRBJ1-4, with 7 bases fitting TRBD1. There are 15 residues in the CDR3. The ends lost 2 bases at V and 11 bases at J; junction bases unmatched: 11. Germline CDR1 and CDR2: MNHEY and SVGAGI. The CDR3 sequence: CASSYQTGPLGKLFF. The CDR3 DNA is TGTGCCAGCAGTTACCAGACAGGGCCTTTAGGGAAACTGTTTTTT.

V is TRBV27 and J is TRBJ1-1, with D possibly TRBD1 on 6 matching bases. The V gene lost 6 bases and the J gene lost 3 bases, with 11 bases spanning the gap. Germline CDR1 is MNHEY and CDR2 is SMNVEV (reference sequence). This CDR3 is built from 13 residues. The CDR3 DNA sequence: TGTGCCAGCAGAGGAACAGGGCACACTGAAGCTTTCTTT. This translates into CASRGTGHTEAFF.

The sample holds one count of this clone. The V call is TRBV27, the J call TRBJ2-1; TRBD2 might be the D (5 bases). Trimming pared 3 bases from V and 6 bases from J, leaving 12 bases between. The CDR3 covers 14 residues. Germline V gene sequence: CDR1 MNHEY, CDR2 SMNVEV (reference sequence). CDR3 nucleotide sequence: TGTGCCAGCAGTTTGGGTGGGAGCCTCAATGAGCAGTTCTTC. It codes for CASSLGGSLNEQFF.

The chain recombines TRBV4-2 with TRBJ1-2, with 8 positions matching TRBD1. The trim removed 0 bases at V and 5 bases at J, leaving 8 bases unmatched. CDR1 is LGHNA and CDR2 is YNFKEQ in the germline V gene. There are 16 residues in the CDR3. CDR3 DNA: TGTGCCAGCAGCCAAGATTTGGGGACAGGACGTTATGGCTACACCTTC. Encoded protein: CASSQDLGTGRYGYTF.

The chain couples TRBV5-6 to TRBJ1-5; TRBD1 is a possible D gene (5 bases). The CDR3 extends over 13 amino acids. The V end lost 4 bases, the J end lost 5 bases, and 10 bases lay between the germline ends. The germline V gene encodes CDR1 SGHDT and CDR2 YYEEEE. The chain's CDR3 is CASSPRGDQPQHF. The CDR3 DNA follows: TGTGCCAGCAGCCCACGGGGGGATCAGCCCCAGCATTTT.

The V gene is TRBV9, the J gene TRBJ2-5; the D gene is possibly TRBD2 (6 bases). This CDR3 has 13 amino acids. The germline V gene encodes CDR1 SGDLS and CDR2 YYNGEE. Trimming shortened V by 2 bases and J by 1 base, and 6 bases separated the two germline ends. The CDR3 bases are TGTGCCAGCAGCGTTAGCGGCCAAGAGACCCAGTACTTC. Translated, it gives CASSVSGQETQYF.